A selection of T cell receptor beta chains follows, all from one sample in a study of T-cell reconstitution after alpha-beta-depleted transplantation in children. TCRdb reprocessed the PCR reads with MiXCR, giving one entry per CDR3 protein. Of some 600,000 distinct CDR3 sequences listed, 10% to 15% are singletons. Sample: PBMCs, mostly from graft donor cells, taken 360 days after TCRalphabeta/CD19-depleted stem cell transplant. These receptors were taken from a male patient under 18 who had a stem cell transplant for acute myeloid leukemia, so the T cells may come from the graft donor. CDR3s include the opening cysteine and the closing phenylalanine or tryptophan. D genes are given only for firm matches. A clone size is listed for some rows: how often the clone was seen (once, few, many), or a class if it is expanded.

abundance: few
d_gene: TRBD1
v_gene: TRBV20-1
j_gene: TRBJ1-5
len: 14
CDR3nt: TGCAGTGCTAGTCGACAGGGACGCAATCAGCCCCAGCATTTT
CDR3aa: CSASRQGRNQPQHF

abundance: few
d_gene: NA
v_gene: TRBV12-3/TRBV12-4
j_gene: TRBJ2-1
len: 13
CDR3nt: TGTGCCAGCAGTCCCGCTATAGAGGGGGAGCAGTTCTTC
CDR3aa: CASSPAIEGEQFF

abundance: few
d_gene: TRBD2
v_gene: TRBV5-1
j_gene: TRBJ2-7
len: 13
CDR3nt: TGCGCCAGCAGCTGGACGACTAGCTGGGAGCAGTACTTC
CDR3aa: CASSWTTSWEQYF

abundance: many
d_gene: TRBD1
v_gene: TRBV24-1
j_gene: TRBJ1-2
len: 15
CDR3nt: TGTGCCACCAGTGATGCCGGGACAGCGCACTATGGCTACACCTTC
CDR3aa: CATSDAGTAHYGYTF

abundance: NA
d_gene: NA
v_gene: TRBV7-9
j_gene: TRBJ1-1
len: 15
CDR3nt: TGTGCCAGCAGCTTAAGTGGGGGGCTGAACACTGAAGCTTTCTTT
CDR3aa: CASSLSGGLNTEAFF

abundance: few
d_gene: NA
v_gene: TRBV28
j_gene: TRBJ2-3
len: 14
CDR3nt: TGTGCCAGCAGGACTCCGGGACCCACAGATACGCAGTATTTT
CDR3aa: CASRTPGPTDTQYF

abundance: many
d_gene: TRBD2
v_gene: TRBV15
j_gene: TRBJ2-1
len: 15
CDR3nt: TGTGCCACCAGCAGAGAGACTAGCGGGATAGGTGAGCAGTTCTTC
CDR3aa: CATSRETSGIGEQFF

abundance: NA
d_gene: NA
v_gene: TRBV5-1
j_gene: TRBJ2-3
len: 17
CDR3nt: TGCGCCAGCAGCTTGAGGATAGCGGAGATGGGAACAGATACGCAGTATTTT
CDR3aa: CASSLRIAEMGTDTQYF

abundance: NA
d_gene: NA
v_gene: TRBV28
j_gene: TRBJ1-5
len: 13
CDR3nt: TGTGCCAGCAGTTTCCGGGGGGGTCAGCCCCAGCATTTT
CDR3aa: CASSFRGGQPQHF

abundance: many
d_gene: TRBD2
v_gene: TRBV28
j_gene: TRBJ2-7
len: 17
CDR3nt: TGTGCCAGCAGTTTAGAGGGAGGGCCCATCTTGGTCTACGAGCAGTACTTC
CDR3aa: CASSLEGGPILVYEQYF

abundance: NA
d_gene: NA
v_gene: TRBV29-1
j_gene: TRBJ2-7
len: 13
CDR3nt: TGCAGCGTTGACGGGGTAAAGGGATACGAGCAGTACTTC
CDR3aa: CSVDGVKGYEQYF

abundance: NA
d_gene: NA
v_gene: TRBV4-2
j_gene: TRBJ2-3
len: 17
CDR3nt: TGTGCCAGCAGCCAAGATCGAGTAGCCCCATGGGCCGATACGCAGTATTTT
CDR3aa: CASSQDRVAPWADTQYF

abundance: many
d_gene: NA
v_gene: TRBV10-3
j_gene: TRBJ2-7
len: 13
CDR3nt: TGTGCCATCAGTGCCAGGGAAACCTACGAGCAGTACTTC
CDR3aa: CAISARETYEQYF

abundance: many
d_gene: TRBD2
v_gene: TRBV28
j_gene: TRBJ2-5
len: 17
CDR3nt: TGTGCCAGCAGTTATGAACTAGCGGGAGTGTTACAAGAGACCCAGTACTTC
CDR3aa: CASSYELAGVLQETQYF

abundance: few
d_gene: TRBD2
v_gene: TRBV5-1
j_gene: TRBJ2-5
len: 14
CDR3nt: TGCGCCAGCAGCTTGGGGCGGGAGAAAGAGACCCAGTACTTC
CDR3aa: CASSLGREKETQYF

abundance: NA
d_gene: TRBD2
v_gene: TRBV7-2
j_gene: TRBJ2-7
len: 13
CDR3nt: TGTGCCAGCAGCTCTAGCGGGATGGGGGAGCAGTACTTC
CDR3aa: CASSSSGMGEQYF